This paragraph covers one T cell receptor beta chain sequence. Antigen: not known. These data are taken from a study of shared clonotypes between healthy human individuals. Study-level points and caveats: Researchers sampled blood only, noting tissue repertoires likely differ. In contrast to clonotypes shared by all four donors, non-shared clonotypes had lower generation probabilities.

Trimming pared 3 bases from V and 6 bases from J, leaving 16 bases between. The CDR3 covers 15 residues. Germline V gene lookup returns CDR1 SGHDT and CDR2 YYEEEE. The method was immunoSEQ multiplex PCR; TCRdb's version includes in-frame clones alone and lacks a portion of them. The data contain roughly 1.5 million clones, approximately 98% of them seen just once; the ten biggest clones take up roughly 0.42%. V and J are TRBV5-6 and TRBJ1-5; possible D gene TRBD1, 5 bases. This receptor was identified in a man aged 25-40 years in good health. The sequenced material came from naive CD4+ T cells sorted from blood. The subset denotes: CD45RA+ positively selected. This CDR3 is CASSSGPLGGQPQHF. The CDR3 DNA follows: TGTGCCAGCAGCTCGGGACCGCTGGGAGGTCAGCCCCAGCATTTT.